The 23 T cell receptor beta chains below all came from one sample that was sequenced in a study of OX40 agonist ivuxolimab in advanced cancers. Library prep was done by the immunoSEQ multiplex PCR assay. Imported from immuneACCESS, the table was reduced by TCRdb to in-frame sequences with V and J called. These copies leave out some clones; in studies compared against another copy, an unresolved V gene accounts for under half, and the cause of the remainder is not known. The sample table records some 99,000 clones; roughly 89% of these occur just once. The top ten clonotypes cover approximately 0.54% of the sample. This specimen consisted of CD4+ or CD8+ T cells sorted from blood, obtained in a trial of the OX40 agonist ivuxolimab. The source of these receptors is an adult with an advanced solid tumor such as melanoma, head and neck, liver or kidney cancer.

The gene calls are TRBV11-1 and TRBJ1-6; D unclear. Germline CDR1 reads SGHAT; CDR2 reads FQDESV (reference sequence). The CDR3 is made up of 14 amino acids. The V end was cut by 5 bases, the J end by 8 bases, with 13 bases between. CDR3 bases: TGTGCCAGCAGCAAGACCAGAAGGGATTCACCCCTCCACTTT. Translating gives CASSKTRRDSPLHF.

The genes are TRBV6-6 and TRBJ1-5, with 10 bases that match TRBD1. Per the germline V gene, CDR1 is MNHNY and CDR2 is SVGAGI (reference sequence). The CDR3 has 14 residues. CDR3 in DNA: TGTGCAACATCAATCGGGACAGGGGATCAGCCCCAGCATTTT. It specifies CATSIGTGDQPQHF.

The chain links TRBV9 to TRBJ2-3; 8 nucleotides match TRBD2. V trimming: 3 bases; J trimming: 4 bases; junction bases outside the gene matches: 13. This CDR3 is 17 amino acids long. Germline CDR1 and CDR2: SGDLS and YYNGEE. The CDR3 nucleotides are TGTGCCAGCAGCGCCACCGGGACTAGTGGTGTTTCAGATACGCAGTATTTT. Translated: CASSATGTSGVSDTQYF.

The genes are TRBV6-6 and TRBJ2-2; weak D call: TRBD1 (6 bases). The CDR3 consists of 16 residues. V was pared by 2 bases and J by 5 bases, with 15 bases between. Germline V gives CDR1 MNHNY, CDR2 SVGAGI (reference sequence). The CDR3 spells CASSYPLAGETGELFF. For the CDR3, the DNA is TGTGCCAGCAGTTACCCCTTGGCAGGGGAAACCGGGGAGCTGTTTTTT.

This chain joins TRBV7-9 and TRBJ2-2, with 7 bases fitting TRBD1. The germline V gene has CDR1 SEHNR and CDR2 FQNEAQ (reference sequence). With 4 bases clipped from V and 0 bases from J, the junction kept 2 bases outside the gene matches. The CDR3 sequence is 15 residues long. In DNA form, the CDR3 reads TGTGCCAGCAGCTCCGGGACAGCGAACACCGGGGAGCTGTTTTTT. Translated: CASSSGTANTGELFF.

This CDR3 reads CASSFQKLGQETQYF. CDR3 in DNA: TGCGCCAGCAGCTTCCAGAAGCTTGGGCAAGAGACCCAGTACTTC. The chain is built from TRBV5-1 and TRBJ2-5; the D is unclear. Germline V gives CDR1 SGHRS, CDR2 YFSETQ. The CDR3 spans 15 residues. Trimming shortened V by 2 bases and J by 2 bases, and 13 bases separated the two germline ends.

CDR3 nucleotide sequence: TGTGCCAGCTCACCCGGGTCTCAGGATTTCTATGGCTACACCTTC. It is translated as CASSPGSQDFYGYTF. This sequence joins TRBV18 and TRBJ1-2; D gene ambiguous. This CDR3 has 15 residues. V was cut by 3 bases and J by 4 bases, with 15 bases left in between. The V gene's germline CDR1 is KGHSH and CDR2 LQKENI. The full variable domain, in which reference TRBV18 and TRBJ1-2 provide the parts outside the CDR3, is NAGVMQNPRHLVRRRGQEARLRCSPMKGHSHVYWYRQLPEEGLKFMVYLQKENIIDESGMPKERFSAEFPKEGPSILRIQQVVRGDSAAYFCASSPGSQDFYGYTFGSGTRLTVV.

This chain joins TRBV9 and TRBJ2-2; D is unresolved. CDR1 is SGDLS and CDR2 is YYNGEE in the germline V gene. Trimming left V 3 bases short and J 6 bases short, with 9 bases between. The CDR3 spans 13 residues. The CDR3 region is CASSAVFSGELFF. The CDR3 nucleotides read TGTGCCAGCAGCGCAGTTTTTTCCGGGGAGCTGTTTTTT.

This clone occurred once. The J gene is TRBJ2-7, the V gene TRBV6-4, with TRBD1 as a possible D gene (5 bases). The germline CDR1 and CDR2 sequences are MRHNA and SNTAGT. The CDR3 sequence is 14 residues long. Trimming took off 10 bases at V and 4 bases at J, with 20 bases between the two ends. The CDR3 region has the DNA TGTGCCACTCCCCCCAGGGTCATCGGATACGAGCAGTACTTC. Translating gives CATPPRVIGYEQYF.

On this clone itself: Distinct nucleotide sequences in the sample also encode this CDR3. CDR3 bases: TGTGCCAGCAGCTTAGGCGGGATGAACACTGAAGCTTTCTTT. Protein product: CASSLGGMNTEAFF. J is TRBJ1-1 and V is TRBV7-2, with D hard to call. Between the trimmed V and J ends, which lost 1 base and 0 bases, there was a span of 6 bases. The CDR3 runs 14 residues. Looked up from germline, CDR1 is SGHTA and CDR2 is FQGNSA.

The chain joins TRBV5-1 to TRBJ2-7; 10 bases line up with TRBD1. CDR3 length: 15 amino acids. J was trimmed by 0 bases and V by 3 bases; bases with no gene match: 3. Germline CDR1 SGHRS, CDR2 YFSETQ. The chain's CDR3 is CASSWGQGTSYEQYF. The CDR3 DNA reads as TGCGCCAGCAGCTGGGGACAGGGGACCTCCTACGAGCAGTACTTC.

In this sample, this clone turned up many times. The rearrangement links TRBV6-4 to TRBJ1-2; the D is unclear. V lost 6 bases and J 6 bases, leaving 14 bases between the germline ends. Germline V gene sequence: CDR1 MRHNA, CDR2 SNTAGT. The CDR3 extends over 13 amino acids. Written as DNA, the CDR3 is TGTGCCAGCAGGGGCCCCCGGACCGATGGCTACACCTTC. This gives the protein CASRGPRTDGYTF.

The chain has TRBV19 and TRBJ2-2; possible D gene TRBD1, 5 bases. CDR1 LNHDA and CDR2 SQIVND come from the germline V gene (reference sequence). The CDR3 has 15 residues. V lost 0 bases and J lost 8, with 13 bases in between. CDR3 sequence: CASSIDLWGTGELFF. DNA of the CDR3: TGTGCCAGTAGTATAGATCTATGGGGCACAGGGGAGCTGTTTTTT.

The rearrangement uses TRBV9 and TRBJ1-2, with D possibly being TRBD1 (5 bases). V lost 0 bases to trimming and J lost 0 bases, with 9 bases between them. In germline, CDR1 is SGDLS, CDR2 YYNGEE. The CDR3 is 15 residues long. This CDR3 reads CASSVGPGPNYGYTF. CDR3 nucleotides: TGTGCCAGCAGCGTAGGCCCGGGGCCTAACTATGGCTACACCTTC. The full variable domain, in which reference TRBV9 and TRBJ1-2 provide the parts outside the CDR3, is DSGVTQTPKHLITATGQRVTLRCSPRSGDLSVYWYQQSLDQGLQFLIQYYNGEERAKGNILERFSAQQFPDLHSELNLSSLELGDSALYFCASSVGPGPNYGYTFGSGTRLTVV.

The V and J genes are TRBV7-3 and TRBJ2-1; the D call may be TRBD1 or TRBD2 (5 bases each). The germline gives CDR1 SGHTA, CDR2 FQGTGA. The ends were cut back, 1 base at V and 9 bases at J, with 10 bases in the middle. The CDR3 spans 13 residues. CDR3 DNA: TGTGCCAGCAGCTTAATGGGGGATAGTGAGCAGTTCTTC. This translates into CASSLMGDSEQFF.

This clone was counted once. The J gene is TRBJ2-1, the V gene TRBV7-9, with a possible D match to TRBD1 (6 bases). Germline lookup yields CDR1 SEHNR and CDR2 FQNEAQ (reference sequence). The CDR3 length is 13 residues. V was pared by 7 bases and J by 10 bases, with 17 bases between. Here the CDR3 reads CASTGQFEGEQFF. CDR3 DNA sequence: TGTGCCAGCACCGGACAGTTTGAGGGGGAGCAGTTCTTC.

This chain's CDR3 is CASSQPGAPRNGYTF. DNA of the CDR3: TGTGCCAGCAGCCAGCCGGGAGCCCCTCGGAATGGCTACACCTTC. The J gene is TRBJ1-2, the V gene TRBV14; D is unresolved. Trimming pared 3 bases from V and 6 bases from J, leaving 17 bases between. CDR1 and CDR2 (germline): SGHDN, FVKESK. The CDR3 contains 15 residues.

The chain links TRBV5-6 to TRBJ2-7; D perhaps matches TRBD2 (6 bases). Germline CDR1 is SGHDT and CDR2 is YYEEEE. The CDR3 covers 15 residues. V shed 4 bases and J shed 4 bases, with 18 bases lying between them. The CDR3 reads CASSPSDSGGYEQYF. DNA for the CDR3: TGTGCCAGCAGCCCGTCGGATTCCGGGGGTTACGAGCAGTACTTC. Combining the CDR3 with reference TRBV5-6 and TRBJ2-7 gives the whole variable domain DAGVTQSPTHLIKTRGQQVTLRCSPKSGHDTVSWYQQALGQGPQFIFQYYEEEERQRGNFPDRFSGHQFPNYSSELNVNALLLGDSALYLCASSPSDSGGYEQYFGPGTRLTVT.

This sequence joins TRBV18 and TRBJ1-3, with 7 bases lining up with TRBD1. Germline lookup yields CDR1 KGHSH and CDR2 LQKENI. With V trimmed by 0 bases and J by 2 bases, 1 base remained unmatched. The CDR3 runs 15 residues. The CDR3 protein is CASSPPGTAGNTIYF. In nucleotides, the CDR3 is TGTGCCAGCTCACCACCCGGGACAGCTGGAAACACCATATATTTT.

The rearrangement uses TRBV7-2 and TRBJ2-5; 9 bases are a match to TRBD2. From germline, CDR1 is SGHTA and CDR2 FQGNSA. This CDR3 contains 16 residues. The V gene end was trimmed by 1 base and the J gene end by 1 base; junction bases not matched to a gene: 4. This chain's CDR3 is CASSLGAGGRQETQYF. The CDR3 DNA reads as TGTGCCAGCAGCTTAGGGGCGGGGGGGCGCCAAGAGACCCAGTACTTC. Filled out from reference TRBV7-2 and TRBJ2-5, the complete variable domain reads GAGVSQSPSNKVTEKGKDVELRCDPISGHTALYWYRQSLGQGLEFLIYFQGNSAPDKSGLPSDRFSAERTGGSVSTLTIQRTQQEDSAVYLCASSLGAGGRQETQYFGPGTRLLVL.

The rearrangement uses TRBV5-1 and TRBJ2-3, with 10 bases aligning to TRBD2. The CDR3 runs 15 residues. V trimming: 1 base; J trimming: 1 base; junction bases outside the gene matches: 0. Germline loops: CDR1 SGHRS, CDR2 YFSETQ. CDR3 residues: CASSLLAGGTDTQYF. In nucleotides, the CDR3 is TGCGCCAGCAGCTTGCTAGCGGGGGGCACAGATACGCAGTATTTT. The variable domain in full, completed from reference TRBV5-1 and TRBJ2-3, reads KAGVTQTPRYLIKTRGQQVTLSCSPISGHRSVSWYQQTPGQGLQFLFEYFSETQRNKGNFPGRFSGRQFSNSRSEMNVSTLELGDSALYLCASSLLAGGTDTQYFGPGTRLTVL.

Points on this clone: The sample holds other DNA sequences that translate to the same CDR3. J is TRBJ2-7 and V is TRBV18; 7 nucleotides agree with TRBD1. This CDR3 spans 14 amino acids. CDR1 and CDR2 (germline): KGHSH, LQKENI. The ends lost 3 bases at V and 0 bases at J; junction bases unmatched: 2. CDR3 nucleotides: TGTGCCAGCTCACCCGGGACAGACTCCTACGAGCAGTACTTC. Residues: CASSPGTDSYEQYF.

J is TRBJ1-3 and V is TRBV11-1; possibly TRBD1 for D (5 bases). Trimming left V 7 bases short and J 0 bases short, with 10 bases between. CDR1 and CDR2 (germline): SGHAT, FQDESV (reference sequence). The CDR3 runs 14 residues. The CDR3 DNA reads TGTGCCAGCACCGACAGTCACTCTGGAAACACCATATATTTT. This encodes CASTDSHSGNTIYF.